This record covers a single T cell receptor beta chain. The entry originates in a study of shared clonotypes between healthy human individuals. Naive CD8 cells comprised CD45RO-negative, CCR7-positively selected cells, excluding terminally differentiated effector memory CD45RA+ cells. This CDR3 has 13 residues. With 5 bases clipped from V and 6 bases from J, the junction kept 6 bases outside the gene matches. Germline V gives CDR1 SGHVS, CDR2 FNYEAQ. The table came from immunoSEQ multiplex PCR; TCRdb's copy has only in-frame clones and leaves some out. The table lists about 1.9 million clones, about 93% of them singletons.

The origin of this receptor is a man aged 18 to 35 in good health. Some clones in this sample may be carry-over from other donors' samples. The V call is TRBV7-6, the J call TRBJ2-5; 7 bases agree with TRBD2. The sequencing sample was made of naive CD8+ T cells from PBMCs. CDR3 amino acids: CASSGRREQTQYF. CDR3 DNA sequence: TGTGCCAGCAGCGGTCGGCGGGAGCAGACCCAGTACTTC.